Below, 18 T cell receptor beta chains from the same sample are listed, as sequenced in a study of T cells in Graves' hyperthyroidism and ophthalmopathy (dated by TCRdb to between 2019 and 2020). Library preparation used multiplex PCR. The instrument was an Illumina HiSeq 2000. TCR beta CDR3 regions were amplified from RNA transcripts. A first-round RT-PCR of the TCR CDR3 used the HTBI primer set with the Qiagen OneStep RT-PCR kit. TCRdb passed the public sequencing reads through fastp at Q25 and MiXCR, retaining productive beta sequences. Under each unique CDR3 protein, matching rows form one entry showing the most common genes and DNA. The sample yields 40,000 to 55,000 distinct CDR3 sequences; over 45% were counted once. Roughly 32% of the sample is in the top ten clones. Sequencing used peripheral blood or thyroid tissue (not recorded which). The receptors originated from a woman in her 50s with Graves' hyperthyroidism.

In its sample, this clonotype was seen many times. The gene calls are TRBV29-1 and TRBJ1-3; no reliable D call. The germline V and J ends were trimmed by 5 bases and 0 bases, with 8 bases remaining between them. The CDR3 extends over 13 amino acids. Per the germline V gene, CDR1 is SQVTM and CDR2 is ANQGSEA. The CDR3 reads CSVRRDSGNTIYF. The CDR3 DNA is TGCAGCGTTCGGAGGGACTCTGGAAACACCATATATTTT.

This clonotype was detected many times. This chain connects TRBV7-8 to TRBJ1-1, with D unclear. Trimming took 2 bases from V and 4 from J, leaving 11 bases between them. The CDR3 is made up of 14 amino acids. Per the germline V gene, CDR1 is SGHVS and CDR2 is FQNEAQ. The CDR3 sequence is CASSLNMYGTEAFF. In DNA, the CDR3 is TGTGCCAGCAGCTTAAATATGTATGGCACTGAAGCTTTCTTT.

For this clonotype: The junction does not match germline at one end; this may be a read error. This chain connects TRBV2 to TRBJ1-1; tentatively, D is TRBD1 (5 bases). The germline gives CDR1 SNHLY, CDR2 FYNNEI. This CDR3 region has 14 residues. The CDR3 here is CASSEALRATEALF. Written as DNA, the CDR3 is TGTGCCAGCAGTGAAGCGCTCAGGGCCACTGAAGCCCTCTTT.

V usage is TRBV7-9 and J usage is TRBJ1-2; 9 nucleotides align to TRBD1. The trim removed 5 bases at V and 0 bases at J, leaving 1 base unmatched. The CDR3 has 14 amino acids. Germline CDR1 SEHNR, CDR2 FQNEAQ (reference sequence). CDR3 amino acids: CASSRDRANYGYTF. CDR3 in DNA: TGTGCCAGCAGCCGGGACAGGGCTAACTATGGCTACACCTTC.

This clonotype was detected ten times or more. The V call is TRBV30, the J call TRBJ1-2; TRBD1 matches at 7 bases. V was clipped by 4 bases and J by 4 bases; unmatched bases: 9. Germline V lookup: CDR1 GTSNPN, CDR2 SVGIG (reference sequence). This CDR3 contains 14 residues. Written as DNA, the CDR3 is TGTGCCTGGACCCTCTACCGGGACAGCTATGGCTACACCTTC. It is translated as CAWTLYRDSYGYTF.

This clonotype was found many times. The gene calls are TRBV5-4 and TRBJ2-5; 8 bases fit TRBD1. The V gene's germline CDR1 is SGHNT and CDR2 YYREEE (reference sequence). Trimming at V came to 2 bases and at J to 7 bases, leaving 10 bases not matched to a gene. The CDR3 extends over 15 amino acids. CDR3 in DNA: TGTGCCAGCAGCTTTTGGGACAGGAGGGAAGGGACCCAGTACTTC. It translates to CASSFWDRREGTQYF. Combining the CDR3 with reference TRBV5-4 and TRBJ2-5 gives the whole variable domain ETGVTQSPTHLIKTRGQQVTLRCSSQSGHNTVSWYQQALGQGPQFIFQYYREEENGRGNFPPRFSGLQFPNYSSELNVNALELDDSALYLCASSFWDRREGTQYFGPGTRLLVL.

This clonotype was detected many times. The gene calls are TRBV27 and TRBJ1-2; 8 positions match TRBD1. Trimming took 5 bases from V and 4 from J; bases not matched to a gene: 9. The CDR3 spans 15 residues. Germline lookup yields CDR1 MNHEY and CDR2 SMNVEV (reference sequence). CDR3 nucleotides: TGTGCCAGCAGTCCCGGACAGGGCCTACTCTATGGCTACACCTTC. It specifies CASSPGQGLLYGYTF.

Worth noting for this clonotype: Compared with germline, one end of the junction differs, possibly owing to a read error. The chain has TRBV7-2 and TRBJ2-5; the D gene is possibly TRBD2 (6 bases). There are 12 residues in the CDR3. The germline gives CDR1 SGHTA, CDR2 FQGNSA. CDR3 DNA sequence: TGTGCCAGCAGCGAGCGGGTAGAGCCCCAGTACTTC. It yields the protein CASSERVEPQYF.

As concerns this clonotype: Relative to the germline gene, one junction end is altered; a read error may explain this. This chain connects TRBV20-1 to TRBJ1-2; D unresolved. CDR1 is DFQATT, CDR2 SNEGSKA, per germline (reference sequence). The CDR3 covers 14 residues. In DNA, the CDR3 is TGCAGTGCTAGAGATAGGGCGACTTCTTATGGCTACGCTTTC. This codes for CSARDRATSYGYAF.

On this clonotype itself: In this CDR3 the conserved last residue, phenylalanine or tryptophan, is missing, so a read error is likely. No DNA is shown, since the ends of the CDR3 on it are uncertain; the CDR3 is the one TCRdb lists. The chain couples TRBV7-2 to TRBJ2-2. Germline-derived CDR1 and CDR2 are SGHTA and FQGNSA. With termini counted, the CDR3 has 13 amino acids. The CDR3 sequence: CASSLVRSGELFL.

This clonotype occurred a few times. Possible read error: a much larger clone is one base away. The chain recombines TRBV5-8 with TRBJ1-5; D is uncertain. CDR3 size: 15 residues. Germline CDR1 SGHTS, CDR2 YDEGEE. CDR3 amino acids: CASNLGIGENQPQHF. The CDR3 coding sequence is TGTGCCAGCAACTTGGGGATCGGGGAGAATCAGCCCCAGCATTTT.

To note about this clonotype: This likely comes from a read error, as the CDR3 has no conserved phenylalanine or tryptophan at its end. This sequence joins TRBV3-1 and TRBJ2-5, with D hard to call. V was cut by 3 bases and J by 2 bases, with 10 bases left in between. This CDR3 comprises 14 residues. Germline-derived CDR1 and CDR2 are LGHDT and YNNKEL (reference sequence). CDR3 residues: CASSHSEQQETQYL. DNA for the CDR3: TGTGCCAGCAGCCATTCGGAACAACAAGAGACCCAGTACCTC.

A few counts support this clonotype. This sequence joins TRBV20-1 and TRBJ2-7; the match to TRBD2 covers 15 bases. Germline CDR1 DFQATT, CDR2 SNEGSKA (reference sequence). The CDR3 is made up of 16 amino acids. Trimming at V came to 3 bases and at J to 6 bases, leaving 9 bases not matched to a gene. The chain's CDR3 is CSASGLAGGPHREQYF. The CDR3 DNA sequence: TGCAGTGCTAGTGGACTAGCGGGAGGGCCCCATCGCGAGCAGTACTTC.

This clonotype was detected many times. V gene TRBV5-8 combines with J gene TRBJ2-7; TRBD1 matches 7 bases. CDR3 length equals 14 residues. Germline V lookup: CDR1 SGHTS, CDR2 YDEGEE. V trimming: 3 bases; J trimming: 1 base; junction bases outside the gene matches: 4. CDR3 sequence reads: CASSYTGDSYEQYF. In DNA, the CDR3 is TGTGCCAGCAGCTACACAGGGGATTCCTACGAGCAGTACTTC.

Ten or more counts support this clonotype. This CDR3 reads CSASLGTGRSQPQHF. In DNA form, the CDR3 reads TGCAGTGCCTCTCTGGGGACAGGGCGGTCTCAGCCCCAGCATTTT. The chain recombines TRBV20-1 with TRBJ1-5, with 9 bases that match TRBD1. J was trimmed by 6 bases and V by 6 bases; bases with no gene match: 12. Germline CDR1 and CDR2: DFQATT and SNEGSKA (reference sequence). This CDR3 spans 15 amino acids.

This clonotype is medium-sized (0.01 to 0.1%) within its sample. The chain links TRBV7-9 to TRBJ2-2; D not resolved. V was shortened by 1 base and J by 7 bases, with 7 bases between the two germline ends. Germline V gene sequence: CDR1 SEHNR, CDR2 FQNEAQ (reference sequence). CDR3 length: 13 residues. This CDR3 reads CASSLEGIGELFF. CDR3 sequence (DNA): TGTGCCAGCAGCTTAGAGGGTATCGGGGAGCTGTTTTTT.

This clonotype was seen many times. In nucleotides, the CDR3 is TGCAGTGCTCGCCAACTTAGGACAGGGGAGTACTATGGCTACACCTTC. Its translation is CSARQLRTGEYYGYTF. The J gene is TRBJ1-2, the V gene TRBV20-1; 9 bases are a match to TRBD1. Trimming at V came to 5 bases and at J to 3 bases, leaving 13 bases not matched to a gene. This CDR3 has 16 amino acids. Looked up from germline, CDR1 is DFQATT and CDR2 is SNEGSKA (reference sequence).

This clonotype appeared a few times. This chain joins TRBV7-2 and TRBJ2-7; TRBD2 matches 11 bases. CDR1 SGHTA and CDR2 FQGNSA come from the germline V gene. This CDR3 spans 16 amino acids. Germline trimming cut 1 base from V and 1 base from J; bases unmatched to any gene: 3. The CDR3 DNA is TGTGCCAGCAGCTTAGTGTCTAGCGGGAGGTCCTACGAGCAGTACTTC. The encoded protein is CASSLVSSGRSYEQYF.